This passage covers 10 T cell receptor beta chains from one sample sequenced in a study of blood T cell dynamics during melanoma immunotherapy. Time point indicated: week 3, after first cycle of checkpoint inhibitor. Clones were read by immunoSEQ multiplex PCR, and TCRdb kept only the in-frame ones, dropping some. The sample contains about 8,000 clones, 81% of which appear only once. The material sequenced was blood, taken from a patient treated with checkpoint blockade. The source of these receptors is a human donor with melanoma.

The J gene is TRBJ1-2, the V gene TRBV4-1; D is uncertain. The germline V gene encodes CDR1 MGHRA and CDR2 YSYEKL. This CDR3 spans 16 amino acids. The V end was cut by 3 bases, the J end by 4 bases, with 18 bases between. The CDR3 region is CASSHIDPRTSYGYTF. The CDR3 bases are TGCGCCAGCAGCCATATCGACCCGAGGACGTCCTATGGCTACACCTTC.

The rearrangement links TRBV10-2 to TRBJ2-5; D not resolved. This CDR3 is built from 13 residues. The V gene lost 6 bases and the J gene lost 4 bases, with 12 bases spanning the gap. Looked up from germline, CDR1 is WSHSY and CDR2 is SAAADI. The CDR3 nucleotides are TGCGCCAGCAGGGAAGGGTCCGGAGAGACCCAGTACTTC. Encoded protein: CASREGSGETQYF.

This chain links TRBV19 with TRBJ2-3; 8 bases match TRBD2. CDR3 length equals 16 residues. V lost 5 bases and J lost 4; bases outside the gene matches: 11. The germline CDR1 and CDR2 sequences are LNHDA and SQIVND (reference sequence). The CDR3 bases are TGTGCCAGTAGTTTTCGGGGAGCGGGGGTTGCAGATACGCAGTATTTT. As protein: CASSFRGAGVADTQYF.

The chain joins TRBV4-2 to TRBJ2-7, with 9 positions matching TRBD1. The CDR3 spans 15 residues. Germline-derived CDR1 and CDR2 are LGHNA and YNFKEQ. The junction had 3 bases not matched to a gene; V was cut back by 1 base and J by 2 bases. The CDR3 loop is CASSQVGTGTYEQYF. CDR3 sequence (DNA): TGTGCCAGCAGCCAAGTAGGGACAGGGACCTACGAGCAGTACTTC.

The V and J genes are TRBV28 and TRBJ2-1; no firm D call. V lost 7 bases and J lost 9, with 16 bases in between. This CDR3 has 13 amino acids. Germline V gives CDR1 MDHEN, CDR2 SYDVKM. The CDR3 coding sequence is TGTGCCAGCACCCTGCCCCATGTCGTTGAGCAGTTCTTC. Encoded protein: CASTLPHVVEQFF.

The chain combines TRBV6-9 with TRBJ2-2, with D possibly TRBD1 on 6 matching bases. Trimming took 4 bases from V and 7 from J, leaving 10 bases between them. The CDR3 consists of 13 residues. Germline CDR1 MNHGY, CDR2 SVAAGI. As DNA, the CDR3 is TGTGCCAGCAGTTTAAACAGGGTCGGGGAGCTGTTTTTT. Translating gives CASSLNRVGELFF.

The chain links TRBV7-8 to TRBJ1-5, with 8 nucleotides matching TRBD1. V lost 5 bases to trimming and J lost 0 bases; unmatched junction nucleotides: 15. Germline V lookup: CDR1 SGHVS, CDR2 FQNEAQ. The CDR3 length is 19 residues. This chain's CDR3 is CASSPGGAGAQYSNQPQHF. The CDR3 DNA reads TGTGCCAGCAGCCCAGGGGGCGCGGGCGCCCAATATAGCAATCAGCCCCAGCATTTT.

The chain is built from TRBV5-4 and TRBJ1-1, with D perhaps TRBD1 (6 bases). Germline V gene sequence: CDR1 SGHNT, CDR2 YYREEE (reference sequence). The CDR3 is 15 amino acids. V shed 4 bases and J shed 6 bases, with 19 bases lying between them. The CDR3 loop reads CASSQGVQGQSEAFF. CDR3 nucleotides: TGTGCCAGCAGCCAAGGGGTTCAGGGGCAATCTGAAGCTTTCTTT.

This chain links TRBV6-5 with TRBJ2-3, with no clear D. The germline CDR1 and CDR2 sequences are MNHEY and SVGAGI. CDR3 length: 15 residues. V lost 6 bases and J lost 0, with 13 bases in between. The CDR3 spells CASRRRNPSTDTQYF. The CDR3 DNA is TGTGCCAGCAGACGACGCAATCCTAGCACAGATACGCAGTATTTT.

This chain links TRBV11-2 with TRBJ2-2; D unresolved. In germline, CDR1 is SGHAT, CDR2 FQNNGV. This CDR3 has 12 amino acids. V shed 2 bases and J shed 6 bases, with 4 bases lying between them. CDR3 nucleotide sequence: TGTGCCAGCAGCTTATTCTCCGGGGAGCTGTTTTTT. Translating gives CASSLFSGELFF.